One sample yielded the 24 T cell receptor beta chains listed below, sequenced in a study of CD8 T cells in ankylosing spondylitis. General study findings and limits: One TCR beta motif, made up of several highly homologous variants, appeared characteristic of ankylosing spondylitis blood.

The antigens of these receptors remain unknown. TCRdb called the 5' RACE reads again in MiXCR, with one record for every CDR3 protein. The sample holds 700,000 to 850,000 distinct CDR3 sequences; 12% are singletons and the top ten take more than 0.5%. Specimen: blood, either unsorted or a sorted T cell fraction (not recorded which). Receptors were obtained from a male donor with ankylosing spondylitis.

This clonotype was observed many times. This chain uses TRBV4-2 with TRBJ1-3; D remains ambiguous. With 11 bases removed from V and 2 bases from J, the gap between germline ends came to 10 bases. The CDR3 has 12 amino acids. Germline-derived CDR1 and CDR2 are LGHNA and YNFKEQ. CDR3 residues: CASGETGNTIYF. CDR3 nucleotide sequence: TGTGCCTCCGGGGAGACTGGAAACACCATATATTTT.

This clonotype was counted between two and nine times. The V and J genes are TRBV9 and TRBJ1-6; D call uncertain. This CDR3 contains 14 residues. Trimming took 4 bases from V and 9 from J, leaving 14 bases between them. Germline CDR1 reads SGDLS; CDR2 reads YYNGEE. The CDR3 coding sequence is TGTGCCAGCAGCCCTTACCTCGGGTCTTCACCCCTCCACTTT. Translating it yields CASSPYLGSSPLHF.

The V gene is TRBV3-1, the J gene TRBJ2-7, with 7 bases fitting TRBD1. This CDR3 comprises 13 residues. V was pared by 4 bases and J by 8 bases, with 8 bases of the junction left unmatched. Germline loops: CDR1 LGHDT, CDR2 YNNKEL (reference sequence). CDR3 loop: CASSLGQVGKQYF. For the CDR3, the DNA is TGTGCCAGCAGCCTTGGACAGGTGGGAAAGCAGTACTTC.

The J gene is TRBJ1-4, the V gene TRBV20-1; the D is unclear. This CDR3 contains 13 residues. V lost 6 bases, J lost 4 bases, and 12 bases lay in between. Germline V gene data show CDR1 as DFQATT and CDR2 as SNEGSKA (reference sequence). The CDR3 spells CSAETAFNEKLFF. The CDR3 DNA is TGCAGTGCCGAGACGGCCTTTAATGAAAAACTGTTTTTT.

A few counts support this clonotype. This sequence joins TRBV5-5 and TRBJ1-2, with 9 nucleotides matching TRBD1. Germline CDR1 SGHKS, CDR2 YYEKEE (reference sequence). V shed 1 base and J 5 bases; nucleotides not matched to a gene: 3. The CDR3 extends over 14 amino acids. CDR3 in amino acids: CASSLPTGGYGYTF. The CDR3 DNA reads TGTGCCAGCAGCTTGCCGACAGGGGGGTATGGCTACACCTTC.

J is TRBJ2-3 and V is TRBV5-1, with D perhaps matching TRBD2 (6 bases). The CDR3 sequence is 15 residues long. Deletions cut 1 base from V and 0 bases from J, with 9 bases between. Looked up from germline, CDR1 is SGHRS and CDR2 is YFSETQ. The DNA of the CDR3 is TGCGCCAGCAGCTTGAGCCTAGCGAGCACAGATACGCAGTATTTT. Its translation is CASSLSLASTDTQYF. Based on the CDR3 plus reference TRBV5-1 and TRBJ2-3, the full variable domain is KAGVTQTPRYLIKTRGQQVTLSCSPISGHRSVSWYQQTPGQGLQFLFEYFSETQRNKGNFPGRFSGRQFSNSRSEMNVSTLELGDSALYLCASSLSLASTDTQYFGPGTRLTVL.

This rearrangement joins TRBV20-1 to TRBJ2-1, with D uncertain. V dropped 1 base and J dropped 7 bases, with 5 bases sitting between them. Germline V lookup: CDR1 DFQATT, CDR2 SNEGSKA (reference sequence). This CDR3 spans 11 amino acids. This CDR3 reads CSARGANEQFF. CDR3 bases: TGCAGTGCTAGAGGCGCGAATGAGCAGTTCTTC.

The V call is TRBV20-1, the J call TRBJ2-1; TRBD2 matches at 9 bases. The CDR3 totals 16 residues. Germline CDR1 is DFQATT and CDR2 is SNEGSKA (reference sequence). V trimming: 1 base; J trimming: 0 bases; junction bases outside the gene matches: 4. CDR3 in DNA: TGCAGTGCTAGAGTCCAGCGGGGGGCCTCCTACAATGAGCAGTTCTTC. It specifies CSARVQRGASYNEQFF.

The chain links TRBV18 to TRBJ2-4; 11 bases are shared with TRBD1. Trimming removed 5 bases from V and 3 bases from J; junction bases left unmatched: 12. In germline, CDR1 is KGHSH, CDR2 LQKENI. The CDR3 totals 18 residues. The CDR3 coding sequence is TGTGCCAGCTCATCATCGTGGACAGGGGGCTTTGACAAAAACATTCAGTACTTC. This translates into CASSSSWTGGFDKNIQYF.

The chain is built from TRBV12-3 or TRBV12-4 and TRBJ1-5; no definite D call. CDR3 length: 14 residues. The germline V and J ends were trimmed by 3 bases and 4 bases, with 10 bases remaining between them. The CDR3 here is CASSFRLVNQPQHF. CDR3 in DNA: TGTGCCAGCAGTTTTCGCCTTGTGAATCAGCCCCAGCATTTT.

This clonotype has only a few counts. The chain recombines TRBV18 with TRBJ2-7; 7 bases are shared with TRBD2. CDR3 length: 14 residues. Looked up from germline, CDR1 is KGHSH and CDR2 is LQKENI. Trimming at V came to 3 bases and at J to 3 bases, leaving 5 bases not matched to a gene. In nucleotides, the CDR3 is TGTGCCAGCTCACCGCCCAGCGGGATCTACGAGCAGTACTTC. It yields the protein CASSPPSGIYEQYF.

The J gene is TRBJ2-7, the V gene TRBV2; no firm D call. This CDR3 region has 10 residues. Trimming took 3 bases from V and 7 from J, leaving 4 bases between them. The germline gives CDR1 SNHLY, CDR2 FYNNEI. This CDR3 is CASSDREQYF. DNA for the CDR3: TGTGCCAGCAGTGACCGGGAGCAGTACTTC.

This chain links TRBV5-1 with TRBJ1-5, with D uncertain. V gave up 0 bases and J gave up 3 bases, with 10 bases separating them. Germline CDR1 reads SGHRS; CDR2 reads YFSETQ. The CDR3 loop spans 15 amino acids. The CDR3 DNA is TGCGCCAGCAGCTTGGGGGCAGCGCCCAATCAGCCCCAGCATTTT. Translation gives CASSLGAAPNQPQHF.

This CDR3 reads CASSLPPSGRITDTQYF. The CDR3 DNA follows: TGTGCCAGCAGTTTACCGCCTAGCGGGAGAATTACAGATACGCAGTATTTT. The chain combines TRBV27 with TRBJ2-3; 10 nucleotides align to TRBD2. The CDR3 runs to 17 residues. Per germline, CDR1 MNHEY and CDR2 SMNVEV (reference sequence). Germline trimming cut 2 bases from V and 3 bases from J; bases unmatched to any gene: 8.

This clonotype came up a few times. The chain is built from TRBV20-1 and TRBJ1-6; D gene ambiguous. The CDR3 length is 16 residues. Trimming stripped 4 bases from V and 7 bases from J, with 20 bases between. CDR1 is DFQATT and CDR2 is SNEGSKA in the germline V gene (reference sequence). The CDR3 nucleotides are TGCAGTGCTACCCAATGGAGAAGGCCATCGAATTCACCCCTCCACTTT. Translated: CSATQWRRPSNSPLHF.

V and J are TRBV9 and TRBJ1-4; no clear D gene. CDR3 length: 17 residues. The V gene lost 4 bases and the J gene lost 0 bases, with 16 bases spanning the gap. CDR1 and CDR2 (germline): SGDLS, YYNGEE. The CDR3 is CASSPTSGPPTNEKLFF. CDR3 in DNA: TGTGCCAGCAGCCCTACCTCAGGACCCCCAACTAATGAAAAACTGTTTTTT.

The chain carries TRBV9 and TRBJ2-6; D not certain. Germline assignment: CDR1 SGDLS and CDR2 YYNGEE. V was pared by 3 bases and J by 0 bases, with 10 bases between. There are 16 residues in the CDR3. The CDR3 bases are TGTGCCAGCAGCGACATTTATTTCTCTGGGGCCAACGTCCTGACTTTC. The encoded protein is CASSDIYFSGANVLTF.

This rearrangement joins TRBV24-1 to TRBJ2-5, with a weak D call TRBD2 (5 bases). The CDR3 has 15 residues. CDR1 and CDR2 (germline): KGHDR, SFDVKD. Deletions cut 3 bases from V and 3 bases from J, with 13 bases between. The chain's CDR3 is CATSDPGLDEETQYF. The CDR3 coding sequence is TGTGCCACCAGTGATCCAGGACTCGACGAAGAGACCCAGTACTTC.

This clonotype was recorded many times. The CDR3, as DNA: TGTGCCAGCAGCGTTGACTCTGGGACTGAAGCTTTCTTT. It is translated as CASSVDSGTEAFF. The chain combines TRBV9 with TRBJ1-1; D gene unclear. Trimming left V 2 bases short and J 5 bases short, with 10 bases between. Germline lookup yields CDR1 SGDLS and CDR2 YYNGEE. The CDR3 loop spans 13 amino acids.

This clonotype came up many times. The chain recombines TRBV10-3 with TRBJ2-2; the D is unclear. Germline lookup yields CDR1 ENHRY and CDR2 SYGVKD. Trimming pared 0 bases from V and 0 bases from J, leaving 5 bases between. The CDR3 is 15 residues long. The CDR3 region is CAISESIANTGELFF. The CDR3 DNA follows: TGTGCCATCAGTGAGTCTATAGCGAACACCGGGGAGCTGTTTTTT.

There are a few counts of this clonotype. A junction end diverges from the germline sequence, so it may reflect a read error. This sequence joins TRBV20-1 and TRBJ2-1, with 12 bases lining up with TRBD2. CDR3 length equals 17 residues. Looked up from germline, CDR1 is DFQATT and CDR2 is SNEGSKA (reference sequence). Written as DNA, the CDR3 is TGCAGTACTAGCGGGGGGACCAGGAGCAATCACTACAATGAGCAGTTCTTC. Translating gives CSTSGGTRSNHYNEQFF.

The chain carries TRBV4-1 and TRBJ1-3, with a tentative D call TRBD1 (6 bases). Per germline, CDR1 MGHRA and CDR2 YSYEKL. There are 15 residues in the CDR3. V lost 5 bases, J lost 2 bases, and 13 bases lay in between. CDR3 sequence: CASSSPGTTGNTIYF. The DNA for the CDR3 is TGCGCCAGCAGCTCACCCGGGACAACTGGAAACACCATATATTTT.

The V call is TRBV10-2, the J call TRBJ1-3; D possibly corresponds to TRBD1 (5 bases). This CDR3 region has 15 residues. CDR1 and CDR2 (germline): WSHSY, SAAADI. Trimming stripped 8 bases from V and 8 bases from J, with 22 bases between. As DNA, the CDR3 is TGCGCCAGCCGATTCGGCCCCGGACGAGGGGACACCATATATTTT. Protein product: CASRFGPGRGDTIYF.

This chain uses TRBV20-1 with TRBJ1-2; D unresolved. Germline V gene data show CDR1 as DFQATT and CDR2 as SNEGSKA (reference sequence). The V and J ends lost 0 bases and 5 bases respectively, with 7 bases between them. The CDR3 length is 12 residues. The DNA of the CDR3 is TGCAGTGCTAGAGAATCGGTGTATGGCTACACCTTC. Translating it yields CSARESVYGYTF.